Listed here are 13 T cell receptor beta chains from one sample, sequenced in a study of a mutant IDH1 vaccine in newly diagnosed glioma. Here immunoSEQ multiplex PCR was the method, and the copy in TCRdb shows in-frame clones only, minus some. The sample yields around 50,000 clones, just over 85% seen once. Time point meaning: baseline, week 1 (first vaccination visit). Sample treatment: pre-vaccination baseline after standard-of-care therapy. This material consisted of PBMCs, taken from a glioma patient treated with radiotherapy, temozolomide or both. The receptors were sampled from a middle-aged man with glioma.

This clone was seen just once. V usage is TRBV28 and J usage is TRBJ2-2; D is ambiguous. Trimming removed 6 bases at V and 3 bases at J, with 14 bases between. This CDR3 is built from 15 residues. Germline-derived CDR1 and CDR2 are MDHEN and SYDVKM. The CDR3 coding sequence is TGTGCCAGCAGGTCCCAGACAAGACACACCGGGGAGCTGTTTTTT. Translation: CASRSQTRHTGELFF.

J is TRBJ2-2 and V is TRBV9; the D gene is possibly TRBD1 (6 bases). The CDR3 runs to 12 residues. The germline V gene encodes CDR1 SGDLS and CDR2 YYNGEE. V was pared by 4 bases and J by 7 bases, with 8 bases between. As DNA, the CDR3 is TGTGCCAGCAGCAAGGGGGTCGGGGAGCTGTTTTTT. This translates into CASSKGVGELFF.

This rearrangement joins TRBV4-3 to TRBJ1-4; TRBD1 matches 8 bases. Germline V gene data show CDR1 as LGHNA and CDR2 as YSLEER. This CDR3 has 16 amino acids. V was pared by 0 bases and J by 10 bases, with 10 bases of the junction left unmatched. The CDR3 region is CASSQDSGDRGVKLFF. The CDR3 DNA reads TGCGCCAGCAGCCAAGATTCAGGAGACAGGGGTGTAAAACTGTTTTTT.

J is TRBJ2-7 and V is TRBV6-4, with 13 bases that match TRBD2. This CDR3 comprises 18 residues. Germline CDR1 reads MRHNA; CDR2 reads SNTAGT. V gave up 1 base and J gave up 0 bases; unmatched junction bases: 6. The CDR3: CASSDFPGLAGNSYEQYF. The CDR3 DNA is TGTGCCAGCAGTGACTTTCCGGGACTAGCGGGGAACTCCTACGAGCAGTACTTC.

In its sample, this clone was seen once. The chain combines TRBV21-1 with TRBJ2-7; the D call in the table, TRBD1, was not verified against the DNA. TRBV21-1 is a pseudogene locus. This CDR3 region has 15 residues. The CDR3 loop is CASSKDFGHHYEQYF. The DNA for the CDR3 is TGTGCCAGCAGCAAAGATTTTGGACACCACTACGAGCAGTACTTC.

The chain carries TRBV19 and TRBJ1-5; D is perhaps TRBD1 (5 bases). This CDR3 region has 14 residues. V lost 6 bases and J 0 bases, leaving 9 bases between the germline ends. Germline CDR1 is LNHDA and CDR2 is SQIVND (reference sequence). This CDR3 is CASRRQYSNQPQHF. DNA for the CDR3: TGTGCCAGTAGGAGACAGTATAGCAATCAGCCCCAGCATTTT.

This chain's CDR3 is CASSPGTGPLLGQYF. The CDR3 nucleotides read TGTGCCAGTAGCCCCGGGACAGGGCCCTTACTAGGGCAGTACTTC. V gene TRBV19 combines with J gene TRBJ2-7, with 9 positions matching TRBD1. Germline CDR1 and CDR2: LNHDA and SQIVND (reference sequence). Trimming at V came to 6 bases and at J to 9 bases, leaving 15 bases not matched to a gene. This CDR3 comprises 15 residues. Together with reference TRBV19 and TRBJ2-7, the CDR3 gives the full variable domain: DGGITQSPKYLFRKEGQNVTLSCEQNLNHDAMYWYRQDPGQGLRLIYYSQIVNDFQKGDIAEGYSVSREKKESFPLTVTSAQKNPTAFYLCASSPGTGPLLGQYFGPGTRLTVT.

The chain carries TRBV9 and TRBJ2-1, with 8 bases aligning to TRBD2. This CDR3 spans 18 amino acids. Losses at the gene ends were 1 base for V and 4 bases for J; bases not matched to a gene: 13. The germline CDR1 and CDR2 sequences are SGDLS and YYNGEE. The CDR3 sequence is CASSVRSGGGRNYNEQFF. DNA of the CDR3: TGTGCCAGCAGCGTAAGGTCAGGAGGCGGGAGGAATTACAATGAGCAGTTCTTC.

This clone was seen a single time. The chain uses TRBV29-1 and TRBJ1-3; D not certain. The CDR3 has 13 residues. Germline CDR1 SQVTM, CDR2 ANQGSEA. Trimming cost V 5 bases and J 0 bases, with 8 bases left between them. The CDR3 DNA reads TGCAGCGTTCGACCGTACTCTGGAAACACCATATATTTT. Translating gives CSVRPYSGNTIYF.

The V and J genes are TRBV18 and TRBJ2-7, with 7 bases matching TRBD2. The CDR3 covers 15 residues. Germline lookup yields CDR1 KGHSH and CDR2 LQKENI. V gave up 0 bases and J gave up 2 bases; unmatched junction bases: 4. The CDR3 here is CASSPPAGAAYEQYF. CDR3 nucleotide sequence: TGTGCCAGCTCACCACCGGCGGGAGCCGCCTACGAGCAGTACTTC. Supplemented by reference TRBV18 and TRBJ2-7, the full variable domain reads NAGVMQNPRHLVRRRGQEARLRCSPMKGHSHVYWYRQLPEEGLKFMVYLQKENIIDESGMPKERFSAEFPKEGPSILRIQQVVRGDSAAYFCASSPPAGAAYEQYFGPGTRLTVT.

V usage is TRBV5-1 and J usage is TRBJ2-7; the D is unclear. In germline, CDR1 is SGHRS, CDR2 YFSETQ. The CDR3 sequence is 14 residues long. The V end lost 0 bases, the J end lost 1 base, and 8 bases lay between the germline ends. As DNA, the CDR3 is TGCGCCAGCAGCTTGGGACGGATGTCCTACGAGCAGTACTTC. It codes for CASSLGRMSYEQYF.

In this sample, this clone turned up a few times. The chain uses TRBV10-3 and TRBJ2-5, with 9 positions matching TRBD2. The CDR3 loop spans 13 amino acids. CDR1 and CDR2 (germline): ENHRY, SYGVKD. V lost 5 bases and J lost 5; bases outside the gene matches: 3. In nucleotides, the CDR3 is TGTGCCATCAGTATAGCGGGGGCGGAGACCCAGTACTTC. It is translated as CAISIAGAETQYF.

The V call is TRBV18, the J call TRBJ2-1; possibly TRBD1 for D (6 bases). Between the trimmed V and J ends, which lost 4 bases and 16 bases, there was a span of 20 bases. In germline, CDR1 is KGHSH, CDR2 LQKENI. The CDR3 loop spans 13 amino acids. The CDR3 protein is CASSLTPRTDCFF. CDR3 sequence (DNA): TGTGCCAGCTCACTAACGCCCCGGACAGATTGTTTCTTC.